The 5 T cell receptor beta chains reported below all come from one sample, sequenced in a study of blood T cell repertoires in COVID-19. The protocol was immunoSEQ multiplex PCR, while the TCRdb copy is restricted to in-frame clones and leaves out a portion. The repertoire holds 270,000 or so clones, with 85% to 90% as singletons. Sequencing was carried out using PBMCs or T cells enriched from blood (not recorded which). The receptor set was obtained from a woman aged 25-40 years with acute COVID-19.

This clone has a single count. The J gene is TRBJ1-2, the V gene TRBV6-5, with D hard to call. Deletions cut 2 bases from V and 8 bases from J, with 12 bases between. The CDR3 has 13 amino acids. Germline CDR1 reads MNHEY; CDR2 reads SVGAGI. The CDR3 spells CASSYSAEGGYTF. CDR3 sequence (DNA): TGTGCCAGCAGTTACAGTGCCGAGGGAGGCTACACCTTC.

V is TRBV7-8 and J is TRBJ2-1, with 10 bases aligning to TRBD2. The length of the CDR3 is 16 residues. CDR1 is SGHVS and CDR2 is FQNEAQ in the germline V gene. Trimming removed 1 base from V and 6 bases from J; junction bases left unmatched: 6. The CDR3: CASSLVGLAEFNEQFF. CDR3 nucleotides: TGTGCCAGCAGCTTAGTCGGACTAGCGGAATTCAATGAGCAGTTCTTC.

The V gene is TRBV25-1, the J gene TRBJ2-1; a weak D match, TRBD2 (6 bases). Germline V gene lookup returns CDR1 MGHDK and CDR2 SYGVNS. The CDR3 sequence is 14 residues long. Trimming removed 7 bases at V and 6 bases at J, with 16 bases between. The CDR3 sequence: CASTDRGVPNEQFF. The CDR3 DNA follows: TGTGCCAGCACCGACCGCGGGGTTCCCAATGAGCAGTTCTTC.

This chain joins TRBV19 and TRBJ2-1, with TRBD2 matching over 7 bases. Germline V gene lookup returns CDR1 LNHDA and CDR2 SQIVND (reference sequence). This CDR3 comprises 19 residues. J lost 2 bases, V lost 6 bases, and 19 bases had no gene match. The CDR3, as DNA: TGTGCCAGTAGCCCGAGCTTTGCGGGAGTCAGATTAACCTACAATGAGCAGTTCTTC. Its protein is CASSPSFAGVRLTYNEQFF.

This sequence joins TRBV28 and TRBJ2-2, with D unresolved. The germline V gene encodes CDR1 MDHEN and CDR2 SYDVKM. The CDR3 is made up of 15 amino acids. Trimming left V 5 bases short and J 5 bases short, with 15 bases between. In DNA, the CDR3 is TGTGCCAGCAGTGGAAGCGAGAACTGGACCGGGGAGCTGTTTTTT. It specifies CASSGSENWTGELFF.